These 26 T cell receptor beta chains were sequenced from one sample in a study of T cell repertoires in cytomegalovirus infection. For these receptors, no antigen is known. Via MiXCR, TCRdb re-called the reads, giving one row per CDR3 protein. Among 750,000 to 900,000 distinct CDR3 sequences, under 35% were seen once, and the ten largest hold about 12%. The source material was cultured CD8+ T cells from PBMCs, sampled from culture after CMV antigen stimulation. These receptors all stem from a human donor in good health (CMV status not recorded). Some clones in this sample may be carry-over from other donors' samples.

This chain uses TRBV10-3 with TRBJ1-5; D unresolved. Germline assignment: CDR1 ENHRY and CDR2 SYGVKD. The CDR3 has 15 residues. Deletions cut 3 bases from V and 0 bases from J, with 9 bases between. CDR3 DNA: TGTGCCATCAGTGAAATGGACTCTAGCAATCAGCCCCAGCATTTT. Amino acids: CAISEMDSSNQPQHF.

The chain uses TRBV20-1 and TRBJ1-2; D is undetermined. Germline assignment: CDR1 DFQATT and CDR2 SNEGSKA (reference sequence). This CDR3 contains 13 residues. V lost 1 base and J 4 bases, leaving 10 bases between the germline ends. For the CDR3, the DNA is TGCAGTGCTAGAGGACCATCCGCCTATGGCTACACCTTC. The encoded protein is CSARGPSAYGYTF.

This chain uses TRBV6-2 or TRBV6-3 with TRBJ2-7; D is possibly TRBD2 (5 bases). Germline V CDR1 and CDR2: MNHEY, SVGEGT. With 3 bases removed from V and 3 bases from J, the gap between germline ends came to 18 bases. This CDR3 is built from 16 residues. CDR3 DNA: TGTGCCAGCAGTTATAGTATGCGTCTGGACTTCTACGAGCAGTACGTC. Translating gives CASSYSMRLDFYEQYV.

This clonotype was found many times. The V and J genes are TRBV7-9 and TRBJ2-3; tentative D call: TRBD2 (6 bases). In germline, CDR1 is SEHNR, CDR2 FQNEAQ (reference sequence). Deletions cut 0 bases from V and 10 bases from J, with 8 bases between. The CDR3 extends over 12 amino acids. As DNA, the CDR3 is TGTGCCAGCAGCTTAGCTAGCGGCCCGCAGTATTTT. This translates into CASSLASGPQYF.

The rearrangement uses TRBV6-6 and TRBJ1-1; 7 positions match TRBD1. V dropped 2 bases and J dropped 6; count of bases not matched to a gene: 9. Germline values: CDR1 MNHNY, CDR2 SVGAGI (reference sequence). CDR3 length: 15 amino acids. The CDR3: CASSYPSRGGPEAFF. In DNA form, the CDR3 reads TGTGCCAGCAGTTACCCTAGTAGAGGGGGCCCTGAAGCTTTCTTT.

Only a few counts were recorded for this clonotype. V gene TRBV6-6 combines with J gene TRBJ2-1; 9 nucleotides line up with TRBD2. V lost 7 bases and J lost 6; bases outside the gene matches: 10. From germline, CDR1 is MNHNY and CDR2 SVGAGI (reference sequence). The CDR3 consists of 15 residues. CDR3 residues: CASKKMRGGINEQFF. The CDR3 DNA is TGTGCCAGCAAAAAGATGCGGGGGGGCATCAATGAGCAGTTCTTC.

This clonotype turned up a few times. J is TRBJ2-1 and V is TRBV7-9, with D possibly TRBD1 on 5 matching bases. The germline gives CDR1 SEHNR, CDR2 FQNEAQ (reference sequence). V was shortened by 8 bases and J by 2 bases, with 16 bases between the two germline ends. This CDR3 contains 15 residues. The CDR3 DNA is TGTGCCAGCTCCACCAATAGGGGTACCTACAATGAGCAGTTCTTC. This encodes CASSTNRGTYNEQFF.

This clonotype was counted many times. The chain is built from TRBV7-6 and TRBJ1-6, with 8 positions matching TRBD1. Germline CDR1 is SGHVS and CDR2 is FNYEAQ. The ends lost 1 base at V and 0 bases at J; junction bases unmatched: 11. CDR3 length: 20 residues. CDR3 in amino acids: CASSLEGTGTKSSYNSPLHF. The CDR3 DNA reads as TGTGCCAGCAGCTTAGAGGGGACAGGCACGAAAAGCTCCTATAATTCACCCCTCCACTTT. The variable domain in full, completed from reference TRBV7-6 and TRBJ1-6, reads GAGVSQSPRYKVTKRGQDVALRCDPISGHVSLYWYRQALGQGPEFLTYFNYEAQQDKSGLPNDRFSAERPEGSISTLTIQRTEQRDSAMYRCASSLEGTGTKSSYNSPLHFGNGTRLTVT.

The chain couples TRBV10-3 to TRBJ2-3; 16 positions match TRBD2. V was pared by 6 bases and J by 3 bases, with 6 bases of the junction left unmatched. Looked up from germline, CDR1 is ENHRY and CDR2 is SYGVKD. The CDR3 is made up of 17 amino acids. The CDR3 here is CAIRDGTSGGATDTQYF. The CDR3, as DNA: TGTGCCATCAGAGACGGGACTAGCGGGGGGGCAACAGATACGCAGTATTTT.

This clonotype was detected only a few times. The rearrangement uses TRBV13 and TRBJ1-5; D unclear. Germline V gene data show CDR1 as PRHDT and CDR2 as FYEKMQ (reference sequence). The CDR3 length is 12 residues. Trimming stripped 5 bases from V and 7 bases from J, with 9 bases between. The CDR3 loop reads CASSATGQPQHF. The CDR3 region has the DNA TGTGCCAGCAGCGCCACGGGGCAGCCCCAGCATTTT. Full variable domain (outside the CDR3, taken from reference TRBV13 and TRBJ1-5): AAGVIQSPRHLIKEKRETATLKCYPIPRHDTVYWYQQGPGQDPQFLISFYEKMQSDKGSIPDRFSAQQFSDYHSELNMSSLELGDSALYFCASSATGQPQHFGDGTRLSIL.

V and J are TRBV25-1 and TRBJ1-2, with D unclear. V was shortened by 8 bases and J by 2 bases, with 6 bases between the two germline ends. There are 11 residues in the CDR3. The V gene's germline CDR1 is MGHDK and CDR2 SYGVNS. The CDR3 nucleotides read TGTGCCAGCGAAACAAACTATGGCTACACCTTC. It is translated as CASETNYGYTF.

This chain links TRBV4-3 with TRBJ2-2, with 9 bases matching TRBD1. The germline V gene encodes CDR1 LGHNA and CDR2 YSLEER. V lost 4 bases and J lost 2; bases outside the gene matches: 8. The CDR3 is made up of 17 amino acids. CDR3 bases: TGCGCCAGCAGCCGGTCCGGGACAGGGACAAACACCGGGGAGCTGTTTTTT. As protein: CASSRSGTGTNTGELFF.

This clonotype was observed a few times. The CDR3 coding sequence is TGTGCCAGCAGCACCAACAGGGGTCCTCTTTCAGATACGCAGTATTTT. This sequence encodes CASSTNRGPLSDTQYF. The rearrangement joins TRBV5-4 to TRBJ2-3, with 7 bases lining up with TRBD1. The CDR3 is 16 residues long. J gave up 4 bases and V 4 bases, and 12 bases lay outside the gene matches. Per germline, CDR1 SGHNT and CDR2 YYREEE (reference sequence).

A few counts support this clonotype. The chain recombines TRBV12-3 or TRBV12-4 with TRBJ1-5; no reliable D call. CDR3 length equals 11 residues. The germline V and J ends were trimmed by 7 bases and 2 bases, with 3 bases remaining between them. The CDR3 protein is CASKGNQPQHF. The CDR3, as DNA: TGTGCCAGCAAGGGCAATCAGCCCCAGCATTTT.

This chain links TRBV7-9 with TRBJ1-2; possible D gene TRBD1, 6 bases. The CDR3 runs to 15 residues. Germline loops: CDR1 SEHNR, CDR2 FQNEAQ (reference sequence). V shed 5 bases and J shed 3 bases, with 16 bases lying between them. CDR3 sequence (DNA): TGTGCCAGCAGCCCCGTGGGGGGCCCGGACTATGGCTACACCTTC. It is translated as CASSPVGGPDYGYTF.

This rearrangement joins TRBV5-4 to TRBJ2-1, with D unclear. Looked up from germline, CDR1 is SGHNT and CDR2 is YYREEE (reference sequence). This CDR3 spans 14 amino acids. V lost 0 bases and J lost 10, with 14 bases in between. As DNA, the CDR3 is TGTGCCAGCAGCTTGGCCCTAGAAGTTGGCGAGCAGTTCTTC. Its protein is CASSLALEVGEQFF.

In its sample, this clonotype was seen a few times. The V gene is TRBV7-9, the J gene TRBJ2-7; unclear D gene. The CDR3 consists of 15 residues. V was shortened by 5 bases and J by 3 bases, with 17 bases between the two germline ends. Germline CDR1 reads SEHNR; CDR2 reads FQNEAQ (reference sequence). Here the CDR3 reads CASSPDRTVIYEQYF. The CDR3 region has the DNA TGTGCCAGCAGCCCGGACCGAACCGTAATCTACGAGCAGTACTTC.

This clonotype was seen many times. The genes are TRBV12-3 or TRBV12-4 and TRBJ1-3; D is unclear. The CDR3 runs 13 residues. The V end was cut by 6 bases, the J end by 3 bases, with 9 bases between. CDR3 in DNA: TGTGCCAGCAGCCGCGGTGGTGGAAACACCATATATTTT. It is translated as CASSRGGGNTIYF.

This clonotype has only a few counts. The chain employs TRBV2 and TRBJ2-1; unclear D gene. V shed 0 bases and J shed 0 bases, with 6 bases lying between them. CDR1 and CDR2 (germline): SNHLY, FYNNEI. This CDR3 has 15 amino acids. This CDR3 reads CASSEAGFSYNEQFF. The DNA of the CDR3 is TGTGCCAGCAGTGAAGCAGGCTTCTCCTACAATGAGCAGTTCTTC. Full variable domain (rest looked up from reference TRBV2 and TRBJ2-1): EPEVTQTPSHQVTQMGQEVILRCVPISNHLYFYWYRQILGQKVEFLVSFYNNEISEKSEIFDDQFSVERPDGSNFTLKIRSTKLEDSAMYFCASSEAGFSYNEQFFGPGTRLTVL.

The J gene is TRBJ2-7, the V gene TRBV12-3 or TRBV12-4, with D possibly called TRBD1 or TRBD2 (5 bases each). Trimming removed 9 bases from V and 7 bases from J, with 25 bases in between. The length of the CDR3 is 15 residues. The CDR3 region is CASSPRRFDEGEQYF. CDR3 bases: TGTGCCAGTAGTCCAAGAAGGTTCGACGAGGGGGAGCAGTACTTC.

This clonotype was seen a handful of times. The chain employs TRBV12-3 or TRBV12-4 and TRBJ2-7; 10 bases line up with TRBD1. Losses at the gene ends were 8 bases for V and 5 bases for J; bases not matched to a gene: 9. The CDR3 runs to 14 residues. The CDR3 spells CASSSGTGANEQYF. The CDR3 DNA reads TGTGCCAGCTCCTCCGGGACAGGGGCCAACGAGCAGTACTTC.

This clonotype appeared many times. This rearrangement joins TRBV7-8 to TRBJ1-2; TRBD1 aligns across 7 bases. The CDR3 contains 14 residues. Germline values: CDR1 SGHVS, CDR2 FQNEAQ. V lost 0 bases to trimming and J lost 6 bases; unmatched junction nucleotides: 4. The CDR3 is CASSLADRVHGYTF. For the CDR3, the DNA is TGTGCCAGCAGCTTAGCCGACAGGGTACATGGCTACACCTTC.

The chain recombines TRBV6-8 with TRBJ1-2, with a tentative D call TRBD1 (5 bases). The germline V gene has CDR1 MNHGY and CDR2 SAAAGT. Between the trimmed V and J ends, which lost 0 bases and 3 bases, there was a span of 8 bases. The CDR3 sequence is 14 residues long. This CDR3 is CASSYSAGHYGYTF. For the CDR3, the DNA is TGTGCCAGCAGTTACTCGGCAGGGCACTATGGCTACACCTTC.

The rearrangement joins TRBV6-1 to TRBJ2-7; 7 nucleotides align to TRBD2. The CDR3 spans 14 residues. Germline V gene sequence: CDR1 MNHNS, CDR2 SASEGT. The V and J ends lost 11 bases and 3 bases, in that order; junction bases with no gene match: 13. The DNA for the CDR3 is TGTGCCTGTCGGTGGGGAGGGGCCGACTACGAGCAGTACGTC. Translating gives CACRWGGADYEQYV.

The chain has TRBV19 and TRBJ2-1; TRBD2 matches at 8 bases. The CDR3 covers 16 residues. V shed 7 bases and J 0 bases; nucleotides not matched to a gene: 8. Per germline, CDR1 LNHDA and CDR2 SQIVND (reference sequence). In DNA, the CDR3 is TGTGCCAGTACGAGCGGGGGTTACCCCTCCTACAATGAGCAGTTCTTC. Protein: CASTSGGYPSYNEQFF.

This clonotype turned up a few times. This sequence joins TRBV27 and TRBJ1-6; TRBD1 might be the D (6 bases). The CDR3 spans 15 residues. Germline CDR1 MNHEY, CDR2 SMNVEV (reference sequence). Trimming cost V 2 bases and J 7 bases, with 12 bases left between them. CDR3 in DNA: TGTGCCAGCAGTTTACGTGCAGGGGCCAATTCACCCCTCCACTTT. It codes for CASSLRAGANSPLHF.